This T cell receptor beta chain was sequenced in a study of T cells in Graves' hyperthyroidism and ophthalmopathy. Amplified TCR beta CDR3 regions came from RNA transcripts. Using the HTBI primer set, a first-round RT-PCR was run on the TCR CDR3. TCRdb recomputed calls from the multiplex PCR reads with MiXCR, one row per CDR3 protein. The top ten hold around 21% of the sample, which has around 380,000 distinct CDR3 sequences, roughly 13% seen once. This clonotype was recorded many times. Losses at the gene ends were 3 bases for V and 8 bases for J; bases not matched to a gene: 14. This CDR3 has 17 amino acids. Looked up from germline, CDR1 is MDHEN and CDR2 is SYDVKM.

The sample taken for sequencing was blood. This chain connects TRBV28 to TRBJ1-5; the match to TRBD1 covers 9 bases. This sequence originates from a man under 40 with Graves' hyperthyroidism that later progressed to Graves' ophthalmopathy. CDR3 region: CASSFFPDRGFLEPQHF. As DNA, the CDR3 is TGTGCCAGCAGTTTCTTTCCGGACAGGGGTTTTTTGGAGCCCCAGCATTTT.